Listed below are T cell receptor beta chains from one sample, sequenced in a study of blood T cell repertoires in COVID-19. Data came from immunoSEQ multiplex PCR; TCRdb stores just in-frame clones and leaves some out. Of about 210,000 clones listed, about 87% are singletons. The source material was peripheral blood. These receptors came from a man in his 70s with acute or convalescent COVID-19. The conserved cysteine and the conserved F or W are not part of the CDR3 here. D genes are given only for firm matches. Clone size is not always given. Where it is, it says once, few, many or a class for expanded clones.

cdr3_length: 13
j_call: TRBJ2-7
clone_size: .
d_call: .
v_call: TRBV19
cdr3_aa: ASSIGARNPYEQY

cdr3_length: 13
j_call: TRBJ1-5
clone_size: .
d_call: TRBD1
v_call: TRBV15
cdr3_aa: ATSSDRGGNQPQH

cdr3_length: 15
j_call: TRBJ2-3
clone_size: once
d_call: TRBD2
v_call: TRBV7-9
cdr3_aa: ASSSGTSGRFTDTQY

cdr3_length: 12
j_call: TRBJ2-7
clone_size: .
d_call: TRBD2
v_call: TRBV27
cdr3_aa: ASSPGGDNYEQY

cdr3_length: 12
j_call: TRBJ2-1
clone_size: .
d_call: TRBD1
v_call: TRBV27
cdr3_aa: ASSSIRGTGGWF

cdr3_length: 14
j_call: TRBJ2-1
clone_size: .
d_call: TRBD2
v_call: TRBV19
cdr3_aa: ASSPSGTSSYNEQF

cdr3_length: 12
j_call: TRBJ1-5
clone_size: .
d_call: .
v_call: TRBV18
cdr3_aa: ASSGETGNQPQH

cdr3_length: 11
j_call: TRBJ1-2
clone_size: .
d_call: TRBD1
v_call: TRBV29-1
cdr3_aa: SVRTGDDYGYT

cdr3_length: 18
j_call: TRBJ2-1
clone_size: few
d_call: TRBD2
v_call: TRBV3-1/TRBV3-2
cdr3_aa: ASSQVLELAGAGSYNEQF

cdr3_length: 15
j_call: TRBJ1-5
clone_size: .
d_call: TRBD1
v_call: TRBV24-1
cdr3_aa: ATSASDRGRDNQPQH

cdr3_length: 14
j_call: TRBJ1-3
clone_size: once
d_call: .
v_call: TRBV18
cdr3_aa: ASSPPTGHSGNTIY

cdr3_length: 10
j_call: TRBJ1-1
clone_size: once
d_call: .
v_call: TRBV3-1/TRBV3-2
cdr3_aa: ASSSGRERAF

cdr3_length: 12
j_call: TRBJ1-5
clone_size: .
d_call: TRBD1
v_call: TRBV5-6
cdr3_aa: ASSSTGSNQPQH

cdr3_length: 15
j_call: TRBJ2-1
clone_size: .
d_call: TRBD2
v_call: TRBV28
cdr3_aa: ASSQGLAGVWVNEQF

cdr3_length: 12
j_call: TRBJ1-1
clone_size: .
d_call: .
v_call: TRBV19
cdr3_aa: ASSNIPVNTEAF

cdr3_length: 15
j_call: TRBJ2-2
clone_size: .
d_call: .
v_call: TRBV7-6
cdr3_aa: ASSLKGSGPTTGELF

cdr3_length: 13
j_call: TRBJ2-7
clone_size: .
d_call: TRBD2
v_call: TRBV11-3
cdr3_aa: ASSAGLAGVNEQY

cdr3_length: 13
j_call: TRBJ2-2
clone_size: .
d_call: .
v_call: TRBV6-5
cdr3_aa: ASSYSDSGAGELF

cdr3_length: 13
j_call: TRBJ1-3
clone_size: .
d_call: TRBD1
v_call: TRBV3-1/TRBV3-2
cdr3_aa: ASSQEWDRGNTIY

cdr3_length: 13
j_call: TRBJ2-6
clone_size: .
d_call: .
v_call: TRBV6-1
cdr3_aa: ASSEWGAGANVLT

cdr3_length: 9
j_call: TRBJ2-2
clone_size: once
d_call: .
v_call: TRBV7-9
cdr3_aa: ASSSQGELF

cdr3_length: 12
j_call: TRBJ2-7
clone_size: .
d_call: .
v_call: TRBV27
cdr3_aa: ASSFRDTSYEQY

cdr3_length: 12
j_call: TRBJ2-7
clone_size: .
d_call: .
v_call: TRBV7-8
cdr3_aa: ASSLSTAPYEQY

cdr3_length: 15
j_call: TRBJ2-1
clone_size: .
d_call: TRBD2
v_call: TRBV7-9
cdr3_aa: ASIPFRLAGADNEQF

cdr3_length: 11
j_call: TRBJ1-2
clone_size: .
d_call: .
v_call: TRBV3-1/TRBV3-2
cdr3_aa: ASSQRGVHGYT

cdr3_length: 12
j_call: TRBJ2-7
clone_size: .
d_call: TRBD2
v_call: TRBV5-1
cdr3_aa: ASSGTSGAYEQY

cdr3_length: 11
j_call: TRBJ2-1
clone_size: .
d_call: TRBD2
v_call: TRBV27
cdr3_aa: ASTLAGGNEQF

cdr3_length: 14
j_call: TRBJ1-2
clone_size: .
d_call: TRBD1
v_call: TRBV3-1/TRBV3-2
cdr3_aa: ASSRLGQKGNYGYT

cdr3_length: 13
j_call: TRBJ2-7
clone_size: .
d_call: .
v_call: TRBV28
cdr3_aa: ASFPLGGKLDEQY

cdr3_length: 16
j_call: TRBJ2-2
clone_size: .
d_call: TRBD2
v_call: TRBV7-2
cdr3_aa: ASSRRILAGSNTGELF

cdr3_length: 11
j_call: TRBJ2-1
clone_size: once
d_call: TRBD2
v_call: TRBV12-3/TRBV12-4
cdr3_aa: ASRGEGANEQF

cdr3_length: 13
j_call: TRBJ1-1
clone_size: .
d_call: .
v_call: TRBV7-3
cdr3_aa: ASSLRVAENTEAF

cdr3_length: 11
j_call: TRBJ2-5
clone_size: .
d_call: TRBD1
v_call: TRBV7-9
cdr3_aa: ASSRGPGGGQY

cdr3_length: 11
j_call: TRBJ2-7
clone_size: .
d_call: .
v_call: TRBV11-2
cdr3_aa: ASSLLRGYDQY

cdr3_length: 10
j_call: TRBJ1-5
clone_size: .
d_call: .
v_call: TRBV2
cdr3_aa: ASRYSNQPQH

cdr3_length: 13
j_call: TRBJ2-2
clone_size: .
d_call: .
v_call: TRBV6-5
cdr3_aa: ASRNTGSNTGELF

cdr3_length: 13
j_call: TRBJ2-1
clone_size: .
d_call: TRBD1
v_call: TRBV6-5
cdr3_aa: ASSPDRGPYNEQF

cdr3_length: 14
j_call: TRBJ2-1
clone_size: .
d_call: TRBD2
v_call: TRBV12-5
cdr3_aa: ASGLNLVAGDNEQF